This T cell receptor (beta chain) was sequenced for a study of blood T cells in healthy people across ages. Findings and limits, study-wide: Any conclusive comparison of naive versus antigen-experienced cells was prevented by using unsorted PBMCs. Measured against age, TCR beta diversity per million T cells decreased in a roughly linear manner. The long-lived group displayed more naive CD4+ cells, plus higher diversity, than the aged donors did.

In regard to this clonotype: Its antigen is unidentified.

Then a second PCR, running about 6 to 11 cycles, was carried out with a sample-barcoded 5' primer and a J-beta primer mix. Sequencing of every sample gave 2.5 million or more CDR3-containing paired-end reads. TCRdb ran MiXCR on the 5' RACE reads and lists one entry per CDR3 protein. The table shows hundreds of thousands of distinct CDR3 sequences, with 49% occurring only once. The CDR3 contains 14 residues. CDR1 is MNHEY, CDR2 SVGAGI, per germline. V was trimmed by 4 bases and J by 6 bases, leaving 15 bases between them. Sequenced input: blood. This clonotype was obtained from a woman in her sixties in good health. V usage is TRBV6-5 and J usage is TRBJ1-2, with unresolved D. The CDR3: CASSSLHRTDGYTF. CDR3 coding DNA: TGTGCCAGCAGTTCCCTACACCGGACGGATGGCTACACCTTC.